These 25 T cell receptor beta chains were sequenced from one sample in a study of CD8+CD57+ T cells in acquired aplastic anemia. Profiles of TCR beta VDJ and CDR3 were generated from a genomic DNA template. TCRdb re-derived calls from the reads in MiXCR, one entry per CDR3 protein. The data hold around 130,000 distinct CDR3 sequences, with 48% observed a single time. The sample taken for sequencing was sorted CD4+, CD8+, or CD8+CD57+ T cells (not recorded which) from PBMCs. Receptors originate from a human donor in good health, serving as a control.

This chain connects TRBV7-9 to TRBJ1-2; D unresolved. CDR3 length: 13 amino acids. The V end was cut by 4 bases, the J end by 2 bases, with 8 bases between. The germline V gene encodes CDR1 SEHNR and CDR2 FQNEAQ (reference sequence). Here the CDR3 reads CASSYGSNYGYTF. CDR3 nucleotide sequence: TGTGCCAGCAGCTACGGGTCGAACTATGGCTACACCTTC.

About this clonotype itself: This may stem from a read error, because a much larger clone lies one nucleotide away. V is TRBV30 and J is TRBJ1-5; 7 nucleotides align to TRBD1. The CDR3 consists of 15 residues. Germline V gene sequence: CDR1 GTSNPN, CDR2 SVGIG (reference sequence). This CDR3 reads CAWSVDRVGNRPQHF. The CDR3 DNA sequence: TGTGCCTGGAGTGTAGACAGGGTGGGCAATCGGCCCCAGCATTTT.

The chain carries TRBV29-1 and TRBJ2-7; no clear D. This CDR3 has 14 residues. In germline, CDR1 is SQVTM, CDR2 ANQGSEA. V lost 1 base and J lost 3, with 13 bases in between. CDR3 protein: CSVEGGQSLYEQYF. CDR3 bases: TGCAGCGTTGAAGGTGGGCAGTCCCTCTACGAGCAGTACTTC.

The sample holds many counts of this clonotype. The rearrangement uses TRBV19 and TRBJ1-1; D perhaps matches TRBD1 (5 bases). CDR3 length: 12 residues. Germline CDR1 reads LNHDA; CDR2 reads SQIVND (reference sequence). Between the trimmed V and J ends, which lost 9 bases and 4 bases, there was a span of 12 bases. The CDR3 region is CASAPRGTEAFF. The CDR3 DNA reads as TGTGCCAGCGCGCCAAGGGGCACTGAAGCTTTCTTT. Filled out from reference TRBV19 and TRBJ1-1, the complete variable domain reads DGGITQSPKYLFRKEGQNVTLSCEQNLNHDAMYWYRQDPGQGLRLIYYSQIVNDFQKGDIAEGYSVSREKKESFPLTVTSAQKNPTAFYLCASAPRGTEAFFGQGTRLTVV.

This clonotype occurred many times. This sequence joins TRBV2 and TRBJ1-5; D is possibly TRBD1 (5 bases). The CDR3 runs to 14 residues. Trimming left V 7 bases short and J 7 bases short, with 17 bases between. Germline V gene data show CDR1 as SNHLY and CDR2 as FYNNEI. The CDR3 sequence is CASNLGQGWQPQHF. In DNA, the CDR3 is TGTGCCAGCAATCTGGGCCAGGGTTGGCAGCCCCAGCATTTT. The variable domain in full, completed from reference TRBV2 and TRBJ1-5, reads EPEVTQTPSHQVTQMGQEVILRCVPISNHLYFYWYRQILGQKVEFLVSFYNNEISEKSEIFDDQFSVERPDGSNFTLKIRSTKLEDSAMYFCASNLGQGWQPQHFGDGTRLSIL.

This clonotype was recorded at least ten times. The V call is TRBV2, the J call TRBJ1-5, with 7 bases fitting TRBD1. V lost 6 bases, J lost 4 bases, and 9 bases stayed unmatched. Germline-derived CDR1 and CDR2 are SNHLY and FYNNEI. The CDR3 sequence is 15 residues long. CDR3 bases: TGTGCCAGCAGGCGGGACAGCGCCAATAATCAGCCCCAGCATTTT. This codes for CASRRDSANNQPQHF.

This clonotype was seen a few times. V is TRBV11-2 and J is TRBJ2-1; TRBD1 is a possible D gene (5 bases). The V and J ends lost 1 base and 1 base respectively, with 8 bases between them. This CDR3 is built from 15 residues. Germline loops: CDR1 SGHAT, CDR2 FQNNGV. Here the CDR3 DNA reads TGTGCCAGCAGCTTAGGGGGCCCTTCCTACAATGAGCAGTTCTTC. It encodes CASSLGGPSYNEQFF.

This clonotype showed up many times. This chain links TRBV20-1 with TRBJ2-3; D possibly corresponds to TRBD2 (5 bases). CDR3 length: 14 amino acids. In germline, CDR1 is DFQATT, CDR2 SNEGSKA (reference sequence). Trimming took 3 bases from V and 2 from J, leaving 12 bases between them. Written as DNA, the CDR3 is TGCAGTGCTAGTTTTCCTAGCTCCACAGATACGCAGTATTTT. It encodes CSASFPSSTDTQYF.

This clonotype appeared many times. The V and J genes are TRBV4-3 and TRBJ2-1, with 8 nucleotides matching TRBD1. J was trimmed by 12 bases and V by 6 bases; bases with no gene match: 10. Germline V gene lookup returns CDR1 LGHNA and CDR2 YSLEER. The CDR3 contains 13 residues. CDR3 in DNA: TGCGCCAGCAGACAACACAGGGGGTTTGGGCAGTTCTTC. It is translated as CASRQHRGFGQFF.

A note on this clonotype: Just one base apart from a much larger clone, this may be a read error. This CDR3 reads CASSLDGVTRNTVYF. The CDR3 bases are TGCGCCAGCAGCTTGGATGGGGTAACAAGAAACACCGTATATTTT. The gene calls are TRBV5-1 and TRBJ1-3; the D is unclear. This CDR3 contains 15 residues. Germline CDR1 is SGHRS and CDR2 is YFSETQ.

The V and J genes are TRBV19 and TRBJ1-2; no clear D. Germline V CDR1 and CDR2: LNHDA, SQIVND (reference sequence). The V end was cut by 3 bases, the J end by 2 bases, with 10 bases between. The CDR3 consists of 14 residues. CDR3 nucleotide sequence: TGTGCCAGTAGTATCCGGGAGACCAACTATGGCTACACCTTC. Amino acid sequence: CASSIRETNYGYTF.

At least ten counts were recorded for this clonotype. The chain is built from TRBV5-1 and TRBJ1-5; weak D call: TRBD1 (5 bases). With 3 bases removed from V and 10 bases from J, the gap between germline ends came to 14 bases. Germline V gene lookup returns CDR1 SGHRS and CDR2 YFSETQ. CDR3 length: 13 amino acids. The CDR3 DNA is TGCGCCAGCAGCTACCAGGGTGATGGTCCCCAGCATTTT. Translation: CASSYQGDGPQHF.

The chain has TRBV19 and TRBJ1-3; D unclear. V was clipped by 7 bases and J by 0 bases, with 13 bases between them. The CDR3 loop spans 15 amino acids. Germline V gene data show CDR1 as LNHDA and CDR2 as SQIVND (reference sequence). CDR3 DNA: TGTGCCAGTATCCCGAGGCCCGGCTCTGGAAACACCATATATTTT. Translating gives CASIPRPGSGNTIYF. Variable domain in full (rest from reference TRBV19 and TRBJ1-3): DGGITQSPKYLFRKEGQNVTLSCEQNLNHDAMYWYRQDPGQGLRLIYYSQIVNDFQKGDIAEGYSVSREKKESFPLTVTSAQKNPTAFYLCASIPRPGSGNTIYFGEGSWLTVV.

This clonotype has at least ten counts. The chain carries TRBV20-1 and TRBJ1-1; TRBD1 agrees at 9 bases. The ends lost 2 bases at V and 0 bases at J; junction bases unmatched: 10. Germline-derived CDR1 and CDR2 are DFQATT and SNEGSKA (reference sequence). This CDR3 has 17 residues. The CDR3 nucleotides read TGCAGTGCTAGATCAGGGACAGGGAGCACTATGAACACTGAAGCTTTCTTT. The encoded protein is CSARSGTGSTMNTEAFF.

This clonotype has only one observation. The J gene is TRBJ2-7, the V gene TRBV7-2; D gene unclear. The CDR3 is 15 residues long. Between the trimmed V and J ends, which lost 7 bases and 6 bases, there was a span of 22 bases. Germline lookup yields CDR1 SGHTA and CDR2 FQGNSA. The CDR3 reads CASNFGRSTLGEQYF. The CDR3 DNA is TGTGCCAGCAATTTCGGAAGGTCTACTCTGGGCGAGCAGTACTTC.

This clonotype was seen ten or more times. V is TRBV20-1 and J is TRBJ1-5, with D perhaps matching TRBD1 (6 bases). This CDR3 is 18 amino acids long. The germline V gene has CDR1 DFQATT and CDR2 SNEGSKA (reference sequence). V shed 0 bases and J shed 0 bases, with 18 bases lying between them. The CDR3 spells CSARDAGVGIYSNQPQHF. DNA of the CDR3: TGCAGTGCTAGAGACGCAGGGGTGGGGATTTATAGCAATCAGCCCCAGCATTTT.

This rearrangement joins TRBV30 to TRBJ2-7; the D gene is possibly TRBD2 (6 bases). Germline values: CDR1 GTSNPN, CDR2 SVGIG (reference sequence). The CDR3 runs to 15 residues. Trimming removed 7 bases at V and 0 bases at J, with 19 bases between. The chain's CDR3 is CAYRGGTASSYEQYF. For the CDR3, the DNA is TGTGCCTACCGCGGAGGGACGGCGAGCTCCTACGAGCAGTACTTC.

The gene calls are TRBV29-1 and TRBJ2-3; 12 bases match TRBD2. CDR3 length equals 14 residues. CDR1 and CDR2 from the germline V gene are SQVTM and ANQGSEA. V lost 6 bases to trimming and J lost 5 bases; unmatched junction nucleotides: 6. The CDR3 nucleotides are TGCAGCGTCCTAGCGGGGGGGTCGGGAGATACGCAGTATTTT. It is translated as CSVLAGGSGDTQYF.

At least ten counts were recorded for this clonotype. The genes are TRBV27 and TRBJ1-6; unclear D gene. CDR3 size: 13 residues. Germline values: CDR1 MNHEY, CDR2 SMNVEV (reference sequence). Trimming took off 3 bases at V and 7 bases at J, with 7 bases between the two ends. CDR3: CASSFSRNSPLHF. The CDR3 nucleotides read TGTGCCAGCAGTTTCTCCCGAAATTCACCCCTCCACTTT.

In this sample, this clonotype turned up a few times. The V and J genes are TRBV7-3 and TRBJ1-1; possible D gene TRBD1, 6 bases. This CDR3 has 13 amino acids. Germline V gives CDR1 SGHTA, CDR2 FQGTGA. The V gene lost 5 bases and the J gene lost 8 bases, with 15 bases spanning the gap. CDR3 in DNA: TGTGCCAGCAGCCCCCAGGGGACTTTGGAAGCTTTCTTT. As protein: CASSPQGTLEAFF.

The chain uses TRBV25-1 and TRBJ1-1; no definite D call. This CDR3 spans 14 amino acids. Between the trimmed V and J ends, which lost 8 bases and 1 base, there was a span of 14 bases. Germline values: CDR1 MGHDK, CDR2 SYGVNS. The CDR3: CASSPQLGNTEAFF. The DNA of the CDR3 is TGTGCCAGCTCACCACAGCTGGGGAACACTGAAGCTTTCTTT.

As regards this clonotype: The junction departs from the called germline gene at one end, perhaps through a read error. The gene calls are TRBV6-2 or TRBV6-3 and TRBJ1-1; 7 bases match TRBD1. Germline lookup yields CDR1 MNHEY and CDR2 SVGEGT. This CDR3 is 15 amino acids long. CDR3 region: CASRKGRDSNTVAFF. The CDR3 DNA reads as TGTGCCAGCAGAAAAGGCCGGGACAGTAACACTGTAGCTTTCTTT.

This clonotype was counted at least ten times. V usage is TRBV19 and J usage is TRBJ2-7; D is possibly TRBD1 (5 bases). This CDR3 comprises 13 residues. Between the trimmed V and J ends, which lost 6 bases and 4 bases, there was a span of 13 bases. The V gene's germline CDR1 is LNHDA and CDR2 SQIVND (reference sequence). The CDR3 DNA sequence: TGTGCCAGTAGCGAGCAGGGTAAATACGAGCAGTACTTC. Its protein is CASSEQGKYEQYF.

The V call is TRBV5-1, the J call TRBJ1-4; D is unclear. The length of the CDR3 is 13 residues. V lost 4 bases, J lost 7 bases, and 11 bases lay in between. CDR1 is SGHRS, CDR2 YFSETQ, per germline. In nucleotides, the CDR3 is TGCGCCAGCAGCCCTAGACATTCTGAAAAACTGTTTTTT. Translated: CASSPRHSEKLFF.

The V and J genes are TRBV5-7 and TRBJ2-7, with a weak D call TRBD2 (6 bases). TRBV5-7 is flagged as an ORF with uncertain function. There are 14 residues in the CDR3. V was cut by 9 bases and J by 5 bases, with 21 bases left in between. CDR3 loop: CAISEQVLAHEQYF. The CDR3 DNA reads TGTGCCATCAGTGAGCAAGTTCTAGCGCACGAGCAGTACTTC.